This entry lists 23 T cell receptor beta chains sequenced from one sample in a study of blood T cell repertoires in COVID-19. Clones were read by immunoSEQ multiplex PCR, and TCRdb kept only the in-frame ones, dropping some. This table holds about 330,000 clones, 92% found once. Sequencing input: PBMCs or T cells enriched from blood (not recorded which). These receptors originate from a woman younger than 45 who had recovered from COVID-19.

The chain joins TRBV7-8 to TRBJ2-2; TRBD1 is a possible D gene (6 bases). The CDR3 totals 15 residues. CDR1 and CDR2 from the germline V gene are SGHVS and FQNEAQ. Trimming cost V 3 bases and J 0 bases, with 8 bases left between them. CDR3 region: CASSLGHTNTGELFF. The CDR3 DNA sequence: TGTGCCAGCAGCTTGGGACATACGAACACCGGGGAGCTGTTTTTT.

The rearrangement joins TRBV4-2 to TRBJ2-3; a weak D match, TRBD2 (6 bases). Germline CDR1 is LGHNA and CDR2 is YNFKEQ. Trimming left V 8 bases short and J 2 bases short, with 8 bases between. The CDR3 length is 12 residues. The chain's CDR3 is CASGGATDTQYF. Here the CDR3 DNA reads TGTGCCAGCGGCGGGGCCACAGATACGCAGTATTTT.

V usage is TRBV2 and J usage is TRBJ1-3; possible D gene TRBD1, 6 bases. Per germline, CDR1 SNHLY and CDR2 FYNNEI. The V end was cut by 6 bases, the J end by 1 base, with 10 bases between. CDR3 length: 14 amino acids. CDR3 region: CASRVQGSGNTIYF. The CDR3 DNA sequence: TGTGCCAGCAGGGTACAGGGATCTGGAAACACCATATATTTT.

The chain links TRBV9 to TRBJ1-2; 9 bases align to TRBD1. The CDR3 has 16 amino acids. Looked up from germline, CDR1 is SGDLS and CDR2 is YYNGEE. Unmatched junction bases numbered 10, after V lost 3 bases and J lost 4 bases. CDR3 coding DNA: TGTGCCAGCAGCGCGGGACAGGGAATAGGCGCCTATGGCTACACCTTC. This gives the protein CASSAGQGIGAYGYTF.

V gene TRBV11-2 combines with J gene TRBJ1-5, with D possibly matching TRBD1 (5 bases). The CDR3 is made up of 15 amino acids. V lost 5 bases and J 0 bases, leaving 11 bases between the germline ends. Germline assignment: CDR1 SGHAT and CDR2 FQNNGV. The CDR3 coding sequence is TGTGCCAGCAGCCCTCGCGGGGGTAGCAATCAGCCCCAGCATTTT. Translated: CASSPRGGSNQPQHF. Full variable domain (remainder filled in from reference TRBV11-2 and TRBJ1-5): EAGVAQSPRYKIIEKRQSVAFWCNPISGHATLYWYQQILGQGPKLLIQFQNNGVVDDSQLPKDRFSAERLKGVDSTLKIQPAKLEDSAVYLCASSPRGGSNQPQHFGDGTRLSIL.

The chain recombines TRBV28 with TRBJ2-2, with D uncertain. V shed 2 bases and J shed 1 base, with 14 bases lying between them. This CDR3 is built from 17 residues. CDR1 is MDHEN, CDR2 SYDVKM, per germline. CDR3 nucleotide sequence: TGTGCCAGCAGTTTAATTTTTCTGGCAGGGAACACCGGGGAGCTGTTTTTT. Residues: CASSLIFLAGNTGELFF.

The rearrangement links TRBV7-3 to TRBJ2-7; TRBD1 matches at 7 bases. The CDR3 is 13 residues long. V gave up 5 bases and J gave up 0 bases; unmatched junction bases: 1. Germline loops: CDR1 SGHTA, CDR2 FQGTGA. The CDR3 DNA is TGTGCCAGCAGCCGGGACAGCTCCTACGAGCAGTACTTC. Translating it yields CASSRDSSYEQYF.

This clone appeared a single time. This CDR3 is CASSHGQSYGYTF. DNA of the CDR3: TGTGCCAGCAGCCACGGACAGAGCTATGGCTACACCTTC. The chain couples TRBV3-1 (or the pseudogene TRBV3-2) to TRBJ1-2, with D perhaps TRBD1 (6 bases). V shed 3 bases and J shed 4 bases, with 9 bases lying between them. CDR1 and CDR2 from the germline V gene are LGHDT and YNNKEL (reference sequence). The CDR3 loop spans 13 amino acids.

This chain connects TRBV5-8 to TRBJ1-6; TRBD1 might be the D (6 bases). The CDR3 extends over 15 amino acids. The ends were cut back, 0 bases at V and 13 bases at J, with 17 bases in the middle. The germline V gene encodes CDR1 SGHTS and CDR2 YDEGEE. The DNA for the CDR3 is TGTGCCAGCAGCTTGGAGTCAGGGGCAAGGGGTCCCCTCCACTTT. Protein product: CASSLESGARGPLHF.

The chain links TRBV18 to TRBJ2-7; 12 bases line up with TRBD2. J gave up 6 bases and V 2 bases, and 2 bases lay outside the gene matches. The CDR3 runs 14 residues. The germline gives CDR1 KGHSH, CDR2 LQKENI. The CDR3, as DNA: TGTGCCAGCTCACCAAAACTAGCGGGAGGCGAGCAGTACTTC. This sequence encodes CASSPKLAGGEQYF.

The V gene is TRBV11-2, the J gene TRBJ2-1, with 8 bases lining up with TRBD2. The ends lost 6 bases at V and 4 bases at J; junction bases unmatched: 8. Germline V lookup: CDR1 SGHAT, CDR2 FQNNGV. There are 15 residues in the CDR3. The CDR3: CASSRTSGSYNEQFF. CDR3 DNA sequence: TGTGCCAGCAGTCGTACTAGCGGTTCGTACAATGAGCAGTTCTTC.

This chain joins TRBV28 and TRBJ1-2; D is unresolved. The CDR3 is 14 residues long. Germline CDR1 reads MDHEN; CDR2 reads SYDVKM. The V and J ends lost 5 bases and 4 bases respectively, with 14 bases between them. The DNA of the CDR3 is TGTGCCAGCAGTCCCCCGACATCTGGCTATGGCTACACCTTC. This codes for CASSPPTSGYGYTF.

The rearrangement links TRBV4-3 to TRBJ1-5; TRBD1 is a possible D gene (5 bases). The CDR3 extends over 14 amino acids. Germline V gives CDR1 LGHNA, CDR2 YSLEER. V shed 0 bases and J shed 5 bases, with 8 bases lying between them. The CDR3 sequence: CASSQDPGHQPQHF. The CDR3, as DNA: TGCGCCAGCAGCCAAGACCCAGGGCATCAGCCCCAGCATTTT.

This rearrangement joins TRBV27 to TRBJ2-1; 16 nucleotides match TRBD2. Germline-derived CDR1 and CDR2 are MNHEY and SMNVEV (reference sequence). This CDR3 region has 19 residues. The J segment lost 3 bases and the V segment lost 0 bases, leaving 5 bases of the junction unmatched. CDR3 coding DNA: TGTGCCAGCAGTTTATCGGGACTAGCGGGAGGGCCGGGCTACAATGAGCAGTTCTTC. Residues: CASSLSGLAGGPGYNEQFF.

This clone was picked up one time. The chain recombines TRBV7-9 with TRBJ1-2; no clear D. The CDR3 is 11 amino acids. Germline loops: CDR1 SEHNR, CDR2 FQNEAQ (reference sequence). V was trimmed by 5 bases and J by 8 bases, leaving 9 bases between them. Written as DNA, the CDR3 is TGTGCCAGCAGCCCGGTCAGGGGCTACACCTTC. Protein product: CASSPVRGYTF.

The rearrangement links TRBV28 to TRBJ1-2, with TRBD1 matching 7 bases. Per germline, CDR1 MDHEN and CDR2 SYDVKM. The CDR3 is made up of 14 amino acids. The J segment lost 4 bases and the V segment lost 4 bases, leaving 6 bases of the junction unmatched. The chain's CDR3 is CASSSDRLPYGYTF. In nucleotides, the CDR3 is TGTGCCAGCAGTTCGGACAGGTTGCCCTATGGCTACACCTTC.

The chain links TRBV7-2 to TRBJ1-2; a weak D match, TRBD1 (6 bases). V was clipped by 1 base and J by 4 bases, with 16 bases between them. Germline V lookup: CDR1 SGHTA, CDR2 FQGNSA. The CDR3 runs 16 residues. The CDR3 nucleotides are TGTGCCAGCAGCTTAGATAGTGTACAGGGCCGCTATGGCTACACCTTC. As protein: CASSLDSVQGRYGYTF.

The chain joins TRBV27 to TRBJ2-7, with D unresolved. Germline CDR1 reads MNHEY; CDR2 reads SMNVEV (reference sequence). The CDR3 runs to 15 residues. Trimming removed 3 bases at V and 4 bases at J, with 16 bases between. In DNA, the CDR3 is TGTGCCAGCAGTTTTTTGGAGTCCCTTACTTACGAGCAGTACTTC. Amino acids: CASSFLESLTYEQYF.

This clone was seen a few times. The chain links TRBV2 to TRBJ1-1, with 7 bases fitting TRBD1. The CDR3 contains 12 residues. The V gene's germline CDR1 is SNHLY and CDR2 FYNNEI. With 8 bases clipped from V and 3 bases from J, the junction kept 3 bases outside the gene matches. CDR3 DNA: TGTGCCAGCTGGGACAGATACACTGAAGCTTTCTTT. Its protein product is CASWDRYTEAFF.

Only a few counts were recorded for this clone. V is TRBV2 and J is TRBJ1-3; 7 bases fit TRBD1. Germline assignment: CDR1 SNHLY and CDR2 FYNNEI. This CDR3 is 15 amino acids long. The V and J ends lost 4 bases and 0 bases, in that order; junction bases with no gene match: 3. CDR3 sequence (DNA): TGTGCCAGCAGTGCCAGGGGGATCTCTGGAAACACCATATATTTT. It specifies CASSARGISGNTIYF.

This clone came up once. V gene TRBV28 combines with J gene TRBJ1-3, with D perhaps matching TRBD1 (6 bases). The CDR3 consists of 15 residues. CDR1 and CDR2 from the germline V gene are MDHEN and SYDVKM. Trimming took 8 bases from V and 2 from J, leaving 16 bases between them. CDR3 bases: TGTGCCAGCGGGCCTGGGGGGGCAGCTGGAAACACCATATATTTT. It encodes CASGPGGAAGNTIYF.

This clone appeared once. The V call is TRBV28, the J call TRBJ2-1, with D uncertain. V was pared by 3 bases and J by 14 bases, with 11 bases between. Germline-derived CDR1 and CDR2 are MDHEN and SYDVKM. The CDR3 has 11 amino acids. In DNA form, the CDR3 reads TGTGCCAGCAGTTTGAGGCGCGAGGAGTTCTTC. This codes for CASSLRREEFF.

This clone was detected once. The CDR3 DNA is TGTGCCATCACCGGAGAAAATAACACTGAAGCTTTCTTT. This encodes CAITGENNTEAFF. The gene calls are TRBV10-3 and TRBJ1-1; no reliable D call. The CDR3 extends over 13 amino acids. Trimming shortened V by 7 bases and J by 2 bases, and 11 bases separated the two germline ends. The germline gives CDR1 ENHRY, CDR2 SYGVKD.